The rows below give T cell receptor beta chains drawn from one sample of a study of blood T cells in healthy people across ages. TCRdb redid the calling of the 5' RACE reads with MiXCR, one entry per CDR3 protein. The repertoire holds under 700,000 distinct CDR3 sequences, with 24% as singletons. The same sample was also studied in work on T cells of mothers and their children.

The sequenced sample consisted of blood. The receptors here all came from a boy aged 5-17 years in good health. Both conserved end residues are part of each CDR3. Each record gives: clone size, J gene, D gene, V gene, CDR3 DNA, CDR3 protein. A D gene is named only where the DNA matches it firmly. Expanded clones are given a class, and other clones once, few, many or no size at all.

>.|TRBJ2-1|.|TRBV6-2/TRBV6-3
TGTGCCACTTGGGCGGAATTGAGGGATTACAATGAGCAGTTCTTC
CATWAELRDYNEQFF
>few|TRBJ1-2|.|TRBV10-3
TGTGCCATCAGTGAGTCGGACATTTACGGCTACACCTTC
CAISESDIYGYTF
>few|TRBJ2-5|.|TRBV7-9
TGTGCCAGCAGCTCACGGGACATTCAAGAGACCCAGTACTTC
CASSSRDIQETQYF
>few|TRBJ2-7|TRBD2|TRBV7-9
TGTGCCAGCAGCTCAACTAGCGGGAGGTTTTACGAGCAGTACTTC
CASSSTSGRFYEQYF
>few|TRBJ2-1|.|TRBV29-1
TGCAGCGTTGCGACTCTGGGTGAGCAGTTCTTC
CSVATLGEQFF
>few|TRBJ1-3|.|TRBV15
TGTGCCACCAGACCAGCCTCTGGAAACACCATATATTTT
CATRPASGNTIYF
>.|TRBJ2-3|.|TRBV7-2
TGTGCCAGCAGTCCGTACGGGGATAGCACAGATACGCAGTATTTT
CASSPYGDSTDTQYF
>.|TRBJ2-4|.|TRBV3-1
TGTGCCAGCAGCCCGGGACGTCGGGGGAACATTCAGTACTTC
CASSPGRRGNIQYF
>.|TRBJ2-1|TRBD2|TRBV7-9
TGTGCCAGCAGCGACCGGACTAGCGGGACCTACAATGAGCAGTTCTTC
CASSDRTSGTYNEQFF
>few|TRBJ1-1|.|TRBV5-4
TGTGCCAGCAGCTTGGAAACAGCCATGAACACTGAAGCTTTCTTT
CASSLETAMNTEAFF
>.|TRBJ2-5|.|TRBV27
TGTGCCAGCAGTTTGCTCGCTCAAGAGACCCAGTACTTC
CASSLLAQETQYF
>few|TRBJ1-1|.|TRBV2
TGTGCCAGCAGTGTAGAGGTATTATTCTTT
CASSVEVLFF
>few|TRBJ2-5|TRBD2|TRBV28
TGTGCCAGCAGTTTGGGAGGGAGCAAGCGAGAGACCCAGTACTTC
CASSLGGSKRETQYF
>few|TRBJ2-1|TRBD2|TRBV19
TGTGCCAGTAGTGTACTAGCGGGAGGTTATGGTGAGCAGTTCTTC
CASSVLAGGYGEQFF
>.|TRBJ2-7|.|TRBV7-9
TGTGCCAGCAGCCCTCCCCGGATCGGCGAGCAGTACTTC
CASSPPRIGEQYF
>few|TRBJ2-1|.|TRBV5-1
TGCGCCAGCCGGTTGGGGGTCCGCAATGAGCAGTTCTTC
CASRLGVRNEQFF
>.|TRBJ2-7|TRBD1|TRBV20-1
TGCAGTGCTAGCCGGACAGGGAGGAGAATAGATAAGGACGAGCAGTACTTC
CSASRTGRRIDKDEQYF
>.|TRBJ1-2|.|TRBV5-5
TGTGCCAGCAGCTTGAGTCGGGCAGGGCGGTTCTCTATACATGGCTACACCTTC
CASSLSRAGRFSIHGYTF
>.|TRBJ1-1|.|TRBV30
TGTGCCTGGAGGACGGGGGTCACTGAAGCTTTCTTT
CAWRTGVTEAFF
>few|TRBJ2-7|.|TRBV5-5
TGTGCCAGCAGCTTACAGGCCGGGAAGACTCTCGGCTACGAGCAGTACTTC
CASSLQAGKTLGYEQYF
>few|TRBJ2-7|.|TRBV19
TGTGCCAGTAGTATGCCGGGCCCGACCTACGAGCAGTACTTC
CASSMPGPTYEQYF
>.|TRBJ2-5|.|TRBV3-1
TGTGCCAGCAGCCAAGATGTAATAGCCCCCTTGTGGGCCCAGTACTTC
CASSQDVIAPLWAQYF
>.|TRBJ2-3|.|TRBV19
TGTGCCAGTAGTATGGCGGGGGCCATCACAGATACGCAGTATTTT
CASSMAGAITDTQYF
>many|TRBJ2-2|TRBD1|TRBV7-8
TGTGCCAGCAGCTTAACAGGGGGAACGAACACCGGGGAGCTGTTTTTT
CASSLTGGTNTGELFF
>few|TRBJ2-4|TRBD2|TRBV6-5
TGTGCCAGCAGTTACTCTTGGAGCGGGGGGGTCATCAGCCAAAACATTCAGTACTTC
CASSYSWSGGVISQNIQYF
>few|TRBJ2-1|.|TRBV29-1
TGCAGCGCCGCCCTCGGCTGGGGAGGACGGTACAATGAGCAGTTCTTC
CSAALGWGGRYNEQFF
>.|TRBJ2-1|TRBD2|TRBV7-8
TGTGCCAGCAGCTCCAGCGGGGGGGCGTCCGGGAATGAGCAGTTCTTC
CASSSSGGASGNEQFF
>few|TRBJ2-7|.|TRBV13
TGTGCCAGCGGAGCTGCGGACAGATCCTACGAGCAGTACTTC
CASGAADRSYEQYF
>.|TRBJ1-3|.|TRBV28
TGTGCCAGCTTGGGACGGGTGTCTGGAAACACCATATATTTT
CASLGRVSGNTIYF
>few|TRBJ2-5|.|TRBV20-1
TGCAGTGCTAGGGCCAGGGAGCCGAGGGAGACCCAGTACTTC
CSARAREPRETQYF